The 20 T cell receptor beta chains below come from one sample, sequenced in a study of CD8+CD57+ T cells in acquired aplastic anemia (dated by TCRdb to 2016 to 2018). Patients chosen for sequencing had shown expansion of CD8+CD57+ cells by flow cytometry. For sequencing, an Illumina HiSeq 2000 was employed. Profiling of TCR beta VDJ combinations and CDR3 sequences used genomic DNA as the template. The public reads were reanalyzed by TCRdb: fastp trimming at Q25, MiXCR alignment, in-frame beta chains only. Each entry is one CDR3 protein sequence, shown with its most common DNA and genes. Counted in this sample were 160,000 or so distinct CDR3 sequences; around half of them appeared once. More than 1% of the sample is taken by the ten largest. Material for sequencing was sorted CD4+, CD8+, or CD8+CD57+ T cells (not recorded which) from PBMCs. All receptors come from a human donor with aplastic anemia.

Ten or more counts support this clonotype. This chain joins TRBV15 and TRBJ2-1; tentatively, D is TRBD2 (6 bases). CDR3 length: 13 residues. CDR1 and CDR2 (germline): LNHNV, YYDKDF (reference sequence). V was clipped by 0 bases and J by 9 bases, with 9 bases between them. Written as DNA, the CDR3 is TGTGCCACCAGCAGAGATATCGGGGGTGAGCAGTTCTTC. It codes for CATSRDIGGEQFF.

There are many counts of this clonotype. CDR3 in DNA: TGCGCCAGCAGCCACCGGACAGGGAGCACAGATACGCAGTATTTT. It is translated as CASSHRTGSTDTQYF. The V gene is TRBV5-1, the J gene TRBJ2-3, with 8 bases matching TRBD1. CDR1 and CDR2 from the germline V gene are SGHRS and YFSETQ. The trim removed 4 bases at V and 0 bases at J, leaving 4 bases unmatched. The CDR3 is 15 residues long.

The chain links TRBV15 to TRBJ2-7, with 7 bases that match TRBD1. V trimming: 8 bases; J trimming: 1 base; junction bases outside the gene matches: 5. This CDR3 has 13 amino acids. The germline V gene encodes CDR1 LNHNV and CDR2 YYDKDF (reference sequence). The CDR3 region is CATGTADSYEQYF. Here the CDR3 DNA reads TGTGCCACCGGGACAGCCGATTCCTACGAGCAGTACTTC. The whole variable domain, remainder taken from reference TRBV15 and TRBJ2-7, is DAMVIQNPRYQVTQFGKPVTLSCSQTLNHNVMYWYQQKSSQAPKLLFHYYDKDFNNEADTPDNFQSRRPNTSFCFLDIRSPGLGDTAMYLCATGTADSYEQYFGPGTRLTVT.

As to this clonotype: Since a much larger clone is just one base distant, this may be a read error. This chain joins TRBV20-1 and TRBJ2-1; tentative D call: TRBD1 (5 bases). The CDR3 sequence is 13 residues long. CDR1 DFQATT and CDR2 SNEGSKA come from the germline V gene (reference sequence). Trimming removed 3 bases at V and 14 bases at J, with 20 bases between. The CDR3 bases are TGCAGTGCTAGGGCAGGGATTGGGTCATTGGAGTTCTTC. Protein: CSARAGIGSLEFF.

The chain carries TRBV7-9 and TRBJ1-2; D not resolved. Germline CDR1 SEHNR, CDR2 FQNEAQ (reference sequence). The length of the CDR3 is 13 residues. V shed 6 bases and J shed 0 bases, with 8 bases lying between them. The CDR3 DNA follows: TGTGCCAGCAGATCGGCCCCTAACTATGGCTACACCTTC. It specifies CASRSAPNYGYTF.

This clonotype showed up just a few times. A much more abundant neighbour one base away suggests this may be a read error. The chain carries TRBV7-3 and TRBJ1-5; tentative D call: TRBD1 (6 bases). V was cut by 5 bases and J by 5 bases, with 16 bases left in between. From germline, CDR1 is SGHTA and CDR2 FQGTGA. The CDR3 covers 15 residues. The CDR3 loop reads CASSPSPKGDQPQHF. The CDR3 DNA reads as TGTGCCAGCAGCCCCAGCCCCAAGGGGGATCAGCCCCAGCATTTT.

This clonotype was seen repeatedly, ten times or more. The gene calls are TRBV5-6 and TRBJ2-3; no clear D gene. Trimming shortened V by 1 base and J by 2 bases, and 17 bases separated the two germline ends. Germline assignment: CDR1 SGHDT and CDR2 YYEEEE. The CDR3 loop spans 17 amino acids. The CDR3 sequence is CASSLLSRPPFTDTQYF. CDR3 DNA: TGTGCCAGCAGCTTGCTATCGAGACCCCCATTCACAGATACGCAGTATTTT.

This clonotype was counted many times. The chain employs TRBV6-1 and TRBJ1-2; D is uncertain. Trimming left V 7 bases short and J 8 bases short, with 20 bases between. The CDR3 is made up of 14 amino acids. The germline V gene has CDR1 MNHNS and CDR2 SASEGT. CDR3 coding DNA: TGTGCCAGCACCACCACGGAGATGGCGAGCGGCTACACCTTC. Translation gives CASTTTEMASGYTF.

The V gene is TRBV5-6, the J gene TRBJ2-7; D is tentatively TRBD1 or TRBD2 (5 bases each). Germline V lookup: CDR1 SGHDT, CDR2 YYEEEE. The CDR3 sequence is 15 residues long. V gave up 3 bases and J gave up 6 bases, with 19 bases separating them. In DNA form, the CDR3 reads TGTGCCAGCAGCTCCGCCTGGGGGTCGGGTCGCGAGCAGTACTTC. It encodes CASSSAWGSGREQYF.

This clonotype was seen a handful of times. The chain couples TRBV24-1 to TRBJ2-5, with D unclear. This CDR3 is 12 amino acids long. Trimming left V 4 bases short and J 3 bases short, with 5 bases between. Germline CDR1 reads KGHDR; CDR2 reads SFDVKD. The CDR3: CATSDLEETQYF. The CDR3 coding sequence is TGTGCCACCAGTGACCTGGAAGAGACCCAGTACTTC.

This chain uses TRBV6-5 with TRBJ2-3; 7 nucleotides match TRBD2. CDR1 is MNHEY and CDR2 is SVGAGI in the germline V gene. The CDR3 spans 14 residues. The V segment lost 5 bases and the J segment 2 bases; nucleotides outside the gene matches: 4. The CDR3 DNA follows: TGTGCCAGCAGTCTAGCGGACTACACAGATACGCAGTATTTT. Translating it yields CASSLADYTDTQYF.

The gene calls are TRBV19 and TRBJ1-1; D is perhaps TRBD1 (6 bases). The CDR3 consists of 14 residues. V was clipped by 7 bases and J by 8 bases, with 20 bases between them. Germline V gene data show CDR1 as LNHDA and CDR2 as SQIVND (reference sequence). DNA of the CDR3: TGTGCCAGTACAGACAGGAAAACTACGACCGAAGCTTTCTTT. Translated: CASTDRKTTTEAFF.

This clonotype came up once. The chain carries TRBV2 and TRBJ1-5; D is possibly TRBD1 (6 bases). This CDR3 is 14 amino acids long. Germline V gives CDR1 SNHLY, CDR2 FYNNEI. The ends were cut back, 6 bases at V and 6 bases at J, with 15 bases in the middle. CDR3 sequence: CASSPGVHSQPQHF. CDR3 bases: TGTGCCAGCAGCCCAGGGGTTCATAGTCAGCCCCAGCATTTT.

The chain employs TRBV20-1 and TRBJ1-2, with TRBD1 as a possible D gene (6 bases). This CDR3 region has 12 residues. V lost 4 bases to trimming and J lost 4 bases, with 10 bases between them. Germline V CDR1 and CDR2: DFQATT, SNEGSKA (reference sequence). CDR3 DNA sequence: TGCAGTGCTATACAGGGACCCTATGGCTACACCTTC. Protein sequence: CSAIQGPYGYTF.

This chain uses TRBV10-2 with TRBJ2-5; unclear D gene. The CDR3 contains 13 residues. In germline, CDR1 is WSHSY, CDR2 SAAADI. With 2 bases removed from V and 5 bases from J, the gap between germline ends came to 9 bases. The CDR3 bases are TGCGCCAGCAGTGAGATGGTGGGGGAGACCCAGTACTTC. It encodes CASSEMVGETQYF.

The V gene is TRBV10-3, the J gene TRBJ1-2; TRBD1 aligns across 7 bases. Germline values: CDR1 ENHRY, CDR2 SYGVKD. CDR3 length equals 14 residues. V lost 3 bases and J lost 4; bases outside the gene matches: 5. CDR3 amino acids: CAISDTRDSYGYTF. The CDR3 DNA reads TGTGCCATCAGTGACACCCGGGACAGCTATGGCTACACCTTC.

This clonotype was observed many times. The chain couples TRBV25-1 to TRBJ1-1; D gene ambiguous. Germline-derived CDR1 and CDR2 are MGHDK and SYGVNS. The CDR3 contains 13 residues. V was cut by 4 bases and J by 4 bases, with 10 bases left in between. Written as DNA, the CDR3 is TGTGCCAGCAGTGGCCTCCTTGGCACTGAAGCTTTCTTT. It translates to CASSGLLGTEAFF.

V usage is TRBV19 and J usage is TRBJ2-2; D is perhaps TRBD2 (5 bases). V was trimmed by 10 bases and J by 1 base, leaving 16 bases between them. CDR3 length equals 15 residues. Germline lookup yields CDR1 LNHDA and CDR2 SQIVND (reference sequence). The CDR3 protein is CANQWRTWNTGELFF. CDR3 nucleotide sequence: TGTGCCAACCAATGGAGGACTTGGAACACCGGGGAGCTGTTTTTT. The full variable domain, in which reference TRBV19 and TRBJ2-2 provide the parts outside the CDR3, is DGGITQSPKYLFRKEGQNVTLSCEQNLNHDAMYWYRQDPGQGLRLIYYSQIVNDFQKGDIAEGYSVSREKKESFPLTVTSAQKNPTAFYLCANQWRTWNTGELFFGEGSRLTVL.

This clonotype occurred once. The gene calls are TRBV15 and TRBJ1-1, with D possibly TRBD1 on 5 matching bases. The CDR3 spans 15 residues. Between the trimmed V and J ends, which lost 6 bases and 5 bases, there was a span of 19 bases. Germline values: CDR1 LNHNV, CDR2 YYDKDF (reference sequence). CDR3 in amino acids: CATRVGGALTTEAFF. The CDR3 DNA sequence: TGTGCCACCAGGGTGGGAGGGGCTTTGACGACTGAAGCTTTCTTT.

The chain is built from TRBV7-9 and TRBJ2-5; 14 bases match TRBD2. Germline CDR1 SEHNR, CDR2 FQNEAQ (reference sequence). Trimming removed 5 bases from V and 1 base from J; junction bases left unmatched: 3. The CDR3 is made up of 16 amino acids. In DNA, the CDR3 is TGTGCCAGCAGCCTGGGACTAGCGGGAGTCCAAGAGACCCAGTACTTC. Translating it yields CASSLGLAGVQETQYF.